This T cell receptor beta chain was sequenced during a study of T cells in Graves' hyperthyroidism and ophthalmopathy. This clonotype turned up a few times. Orbital computed tomography and thyroid ultrasound, together with serum TRAb and thyroxine and clinical symptoms, were used for diagnoses. Using RNA transcripts as the source, TCR beta CDR3 regions were amplified. The HTBI set primed first-round TCR CDR3 RT-PCR. In TCRdb, the multiplex PCR reads were re-called with MiXCR into one record per CDR3 protein. The table includes about 510,000 distinct CDR3 sequences, 13% to 15% detected once. The sample was blood. This TCR was sampled from a woman aged 40 to 50 with Graves' hyperthyroidism.

The CDR3 nucleotides read TGCGCCAGCAGCTTAATACCGGGACAGTTGAACACTGAAGCTTTCTTT. Translated: CASSLIPGQLNTEAFF. This sequence joins TRBV5-1 and TRBJ1-1; 7 bases line up with TRBD1. The CDR3 has 16 residues. After removal of 2 bases from V and 0 bases from J, the junction contained 7 bases not matched to a gene. Germline V lookup: CDR1 SGHRS, CDR2 YFSETQ.